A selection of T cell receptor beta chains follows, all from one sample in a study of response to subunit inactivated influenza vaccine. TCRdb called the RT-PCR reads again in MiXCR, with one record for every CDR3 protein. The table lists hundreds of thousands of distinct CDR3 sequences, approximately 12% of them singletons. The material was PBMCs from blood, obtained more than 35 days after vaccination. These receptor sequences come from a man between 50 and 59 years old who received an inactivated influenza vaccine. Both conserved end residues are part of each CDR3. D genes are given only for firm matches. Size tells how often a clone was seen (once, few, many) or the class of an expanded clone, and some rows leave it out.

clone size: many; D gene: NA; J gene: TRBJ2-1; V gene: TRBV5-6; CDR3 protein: CASSLMFQGRNEQFF; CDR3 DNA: TGTGCCAGCAGCTTGATGTTCCAGGGAAGGAATGAGCAGTTCTTC
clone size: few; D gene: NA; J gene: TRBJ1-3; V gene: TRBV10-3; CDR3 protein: CAISGADRFGNTIYF; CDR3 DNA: TGTGCCATCAGTGGGGCCGACAGGTTCGGAAACACCATATATTTT
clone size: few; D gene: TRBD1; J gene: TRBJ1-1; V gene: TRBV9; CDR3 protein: CASSRQGGAPTEAFF; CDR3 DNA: TGTGCCAGCAGCAGACAAGGGGGCGCCCCCACTGAAGCTTTCTTT
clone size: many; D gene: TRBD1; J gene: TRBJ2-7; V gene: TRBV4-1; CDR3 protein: CASSQPDRGGFREQYF; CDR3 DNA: TGCGCCAGCAGCCAACCCGACAGGGGTGGATTTCGCGAGCAGTACTTC
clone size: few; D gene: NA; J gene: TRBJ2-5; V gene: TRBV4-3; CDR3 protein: CASSAWGQQETQYF; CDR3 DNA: TGCGCCAGTAGCGCCTGGGGGCAGCAAGAGACCCAGTACTTC
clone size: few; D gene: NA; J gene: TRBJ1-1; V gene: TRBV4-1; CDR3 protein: CASSQDRRGFLGAFF; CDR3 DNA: TGCGCCAGCAGCCAAGATCGGCGGGGTTTTTTAGGAGCTTTCTTT
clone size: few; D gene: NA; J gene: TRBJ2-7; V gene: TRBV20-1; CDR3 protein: CSASQQGRYEQYF; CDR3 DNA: TGCAGTGCTAGTCAACAGGGACGCTACGAGCAGTACTTC
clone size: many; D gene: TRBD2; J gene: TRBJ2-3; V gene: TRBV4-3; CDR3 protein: CASSQDLATSGRTSTDTQYF; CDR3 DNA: TGCGCCAGCAGCCAAGATTTAGCGACTAGCGGGAGGACTAGCACAGATACGCAGTATTTT
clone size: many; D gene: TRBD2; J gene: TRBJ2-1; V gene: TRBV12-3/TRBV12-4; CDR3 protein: CASTPGGYNEQFF; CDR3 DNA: TGTGCCAGCACCCCGGGGGGTTACAATGAGCAGTTCTTC
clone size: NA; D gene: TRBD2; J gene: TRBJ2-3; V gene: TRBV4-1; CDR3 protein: CASSQDGVAGGVFTDTQYF; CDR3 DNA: TGCGCCAGCAGCCAAGACGGGGTAGCGGGGGGCGTATTCACAGATACGCAGTATTTT
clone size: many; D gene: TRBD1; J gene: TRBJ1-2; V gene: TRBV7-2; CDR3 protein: CASSLGQVAGYTF; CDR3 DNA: TGTGCCAGCAGCTTGGGACAGGTCGCGGGCTACACCTTC
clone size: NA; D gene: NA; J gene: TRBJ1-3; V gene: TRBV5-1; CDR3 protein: CASSLSFIGNTIYF; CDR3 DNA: TGCGCCAGCAGCTTGTCGTTTATAGGAAACACCATATATTTT
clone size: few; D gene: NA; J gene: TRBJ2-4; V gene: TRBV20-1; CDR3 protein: CSVRGLDIQYF; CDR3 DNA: TGCAGTGTTCGGGGTCTGGACATTCAGTACTTC
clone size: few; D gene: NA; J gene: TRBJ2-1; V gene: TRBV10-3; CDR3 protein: CAISDSGHQFF; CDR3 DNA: TGTGCCATCAGTGATAGCGGCCATCAGTTCTTC